The following is a TCR beta chain sequence with its context. Original processing notes: Estimated nucleated cell counts came from reference gene primer amplification. Generated by immunoSEQ multiplex PCR, the TCRdb table keeps only in-frame clones and is missing some. V and J calls and clone size are given by that table; D and trimming were obtained from the DNA. The sample gives some 300,000 clones, approximately 86% of which show up once; around 12% is in the top ten. V shed 5 bases and J shed 0 bases, with 7 bases lying between them. This CDR3 comprises 12 residues. The V gene's germline CDR1 is SQVTM and CDR2 ANQGSEA. This entry belongs to a study of blood T cell repertoires in COVID-19. Study summary: The United States, Italy and Spain provided the acute and convalescent COVID-19 samples. T cells, B-cell-depleted T cells, or PBMCs provided the cDNA or gDNA that served as material.

The rearrangement links TRBV29-1 to TRBJ1-2; D uncertain. The sample comprised peripheral blood. This TCR derives from a woman between 70 and 85 years old with COVID-19, enrolled during active disease. The chain's CDR3 is CSVIIANYGYTF. The CDR3 DNA follows: TGCAGCGTTATCATAGCTAACTATGGCTACACCTTC.